Below, 17 T cell receptor beta chains from the same sample are listed, as sequenced in a study of cytomegalovirus exposure and HLA in healthy donors. In the PCR, 60 Vbeta and 13 Jbeta primers were used. Assay used: immunoSEQ multiplex PCR; TCRdb lists only in-frame clones, some missing. In the table there are around 120,000 clones, more than 70% of which are singletons. The source material was PBMCs. The origin of the receptors is a man aged 45-60 years in good health and CMV-seropositive.

This rearrangement joins TRBV7-9 to TRBJ1-6; the match to TRBD1 covers 9 bases. Per germline, CDR1 SEHNR and CDR2 FQNEAQ (reference sequence). The J segment lost 8 bases and the V segment lost 5 bases, leaving 7 bases of the junction unmatched. The CDR3 has 15 amino acids. In DNA form, the CDR3 reads TGTGCCAGCAGCCCGCGACAGGGGGGTGATTCACCCCTCCACTTT. Translation: CASSPRQGGDSPLHF.

The chain uses TRBV12-2 and TRBJ2-6; the D call of TRBD1 is as the table states it, not checked on the DNA. TRBV12-2 is listed as a pseudogene. The CDR3 runs 20 residues. CDR3 nucleotides: TGTGCAAGTCGCTTAGCTTCCCGATGGGACAGGGGGCCTGGGGCCAACGTCCTGACTTTC. Its translation is CASRLASRWDRGPGANVLTF.

The rearrangement links TRBV14 to TRBJ2-2; TRBD2 matches 11 bases. Trimming took 2 bases from V and 4 from J; bases not matched to a gene: 9. The CDR3 runs 18 residues. Germline V gene data show CDR1 as SGHDN and CDR2 as FVKESK. The CDR3 sequence is CASSQLAGGWDGTGELFF. The CDR3 DNA reads TGTGCCAGCAGCCAACTAGCGGGAGGATGGGATGGCACCGGGGAGCTGTTTTTT. Based on the CDR3 plus reference TRBV14 and TRBJ2-2, the full variable domain is EAGVTQFPSHSVIEKGQTVTLRCDPISGHDNLYWYRRVMGKEIKFLLHFVKESKQDESGMPNNRFLAERTGGTYSTLKVQPAELEDSGVYFCASSQLAGGWDGTGELFFGEGSRLTVL.

The V call is TRBV19, the J call TRBJ1-5; 8 bases are shared with TRBD1. Unmatched junction bases numbered 11, after V lost 7 bases and J lost 0 bases. Germline V CDR1 and CDR2: LNHDA, SQIVND (reference sequence). The CDR3 extends over 17 amino acids. CDR3 nucleotide sequence: TGTGCCAGTAATGGAAATCAGGGGGCCTATAGCAATCAGCCCCAGCATTTT. This encodes CASNGNQGAYSNQPQHF.

This clone appeared a few times. V usage is TRBV2 and J usage is TRBJ2-1, with TRBD2 matching over 10 bases. After removal of 4 bases from V and 2 bases from J, the junction contained 5 bases not matched to a gene. Germline CDR1 and CDR2: SNHLY and FYNNEI. This CDR3 spans 16 amino acids. CDR3 loop: CASSGTSGVTYNEQFF. CDR3 nucleotide sequence: TGTGCCAGCAGTGGGACTAGCGGCGTTACCTACAATGAGCAGTTCTTC.

J is TRBJ2-7 and V is TRBV5-1; 9 bases map to TRBD2. This CDR3 region has 14 residues. The V segment lost 2 bases and the J segment 7 bases; nucleotides outside the gene matches: 7. Germline values: CDR1 SGHRS, CDR2 YFSETQ. DNA of the CDR3: TGCGCCAGCAGCTTTCTAGCGGGGTCCGGGGAGCAGTACTTC. Residues: CASSFLAGSGEQYF.

The rearrangement uses TRBV7-2 and TRBJ2-2; 9 bases agree with TRBD2. Trimming took 0 bases from V and 5 from J; bases not matched to a gene: 4. This CDR3 comprises 16 residues. Germline CDR1 reads SGHTA; CDR2 reads FQGNSA. The CDR3 region has the DNA TGTGCCAGCAGCTTAGCCGGCGGGGGGGCAACCGGGGAGCTGTTTTTT. Translated, it gives CASSLAGGGATGELFF.

The J gene is TRBJ2-3, the V gene TRBV25-1, with TRBD2 matching over 8 bases. The CDR3 sequence is 16 residues long. J gave up 0 bases and V 1 base, and 3 bases lay outside the gene matches. CDR1 and CDR2 from the germline V gene are MGHDK and SYGVNS. The CDR3 DNA follows: TGTGCCAGCAGTGAATCCCCGGGAGGGAGCACAGATACGCAGTATTTT. Protein product: CASSESPGGSTDTQYF.

V gene TRBV2 combines with J gene TRBJ2-2, with D perhaps TRBD1 (8 bases). This CDR3 is built from 16 residues. V was cut by 6 bases and J by 7 bases, with 21 bases left in between. Looked up from germline, CDR1 is SNHLY and CDR2 is FYNNEI. CDR3 protein: CASSPQGGALIGELFF. The DNA for the CDR3 is TGTGCCAGCAGCCCACAGGGGGGGGCCCTAATCGGGGAGCTGTTTTTT.

The V gene is TRBV27, the J gene TRBJ2-7; TRBD1 matches 8 bases. CDR1 MNHEY and CDR2 SMNVEV come from the germline V gene (reference sequence). V gave up 5 bases and J gave up 2 bases; unmatched junction bases: 8. This CDR3 comprises 15 residues. Written as DNA, the CDR3 is TGTGCCAGCAGTAAAGGACAGGGAAAGGCCTACGAGCAGTACTTC. Amino acids: CASSKGQGKAYEQYF.

This chain links TRBV7-2 with TRBJ2-7; tentative D call: TRBD1 (5 bases). This CDR3 comprises 15 residues. V lost 6 bases, J lost 4 bases, and 19 bases lay in between. The germline V gene encodes CDR1 SGHTA and CDR2 FQGNSA. The chain's CDR3 is CASRRQNHESYEQYF. The CDR3 DNA sequence: TGTGCCAGCAGACGACAGAACCACGAATCTTACGAGCAGTACTTC.

The chain uses TRBV10-1 and TRBJ2-5; D is perhaps TRBD2 (6 bases). This CDR3 has 16 residues. V was cut by 2 bases and J by 2 bases, with 15 bases left in between. Germline V CDR1 and CDR2: WNHNN, SYGVQD (reference sequence). The CDR3 DNA reads TGCGCCAGCAGTGAGGCGGGGAGGCTCCTTCAAGAGACCCAGTACTTC. This codes for CASSEAGRLLQETQYF.

The CDR3 protein is CASSSPGLAGGAGELFF. DNA for the CDR3: TGTGCCAGCAGTTCCCCGGGACTAGCGGGAGGCGCCGGGGAGCTGTTTTTT. The rearrangement joins TRBV27 to TRBJ2-2; the match to TRBD2 covers 15 bases. CDR3 size: 17 residues. Trimming cost V 4 bases and J 6 bases; bases outside gene matches: 6. The germline CDR1 and CDR2 sequences are MNHEY and SMNVEV (reference sequence).

The CDR3 protein is CASSTSGANTDTQYF. DNA for the CDR3: TGCGCCAGCAGCACGAGCGGAGCCAACACAGATACGCAGTATTTT. The chain links TRBV5-1 to TRBJ2-3, with D perhaps matching TRBD2 (5 bases). Per the germline V gene, CDR1 is SGHRS and CDR2 is YFSETQ. V was trimmed by 4 bases and J by 2 bases, leaving 14 bases between them. This CDR3 has 15 residues.

V gene TRBV5-6 combines with J gene TRBJ2-3, with 13 bases fitting TRBD2. This CDR3 contains 16 residues. V gave up 5 bases and J gave up 5 bases; unmatched junction bases: 8. The germline CDR1 and CDR2 sequences are SGHDT and YYEEEE. The CDR3 loop is CASRGGLAGVLDTQYF. CDR3 nucleotide sequence: TGTGCCAGCAGGGGCGGACTAGCGGGAGTGTTAGATACGCAGTATTTT.

The chain recombines TRBV10-1 with TRBJ2-7, with TRBD2 matching 11 bases. Per the germline V gene, CDR1 is WNHNN and CDR2 is SYGVQD (reference sequence). Trimming removed 2 bases from V and 3 bases from J; junction bases left unmatched: 3. The CDR3 consists of 15 residues. CDR3 amino acids: CASSEGLAGGYEQYF. For the CDR3, the DNA is TGCGCCAGCAGTGAGGGACTAGCGGGCGGCTACGAGCAGTACTTC.

The chain is built from TRBV6-1 and TRBJ1-1; TRBD1 matches at 8 bases. Germline V gene lookup returns CDR1 MNHNS and CDR2 SASEGT. Losses at the gene ends were 6 bases for V and 8 bases for J; bases not matched to a gene: 8. The CDR3 consists of 13 residues. The CDR3 protein is CASRFQGAEEAFF. The CDR3 coding sequence is TGTGCCAGCAGGTTTCAGGGGGCGGAGGAAGCTTTCTTT.